A selection of T cell receptor beta chains follows, all from one sample in a study of shared clonotypes between healthy human individuals. Libraries were prepared by immunoSEQ multiplex PCR; TCRdb keeps only in-frame clonotypes and omits some of them. The table includes 2 million to 2.5 million clones, 93% detected once. Source material: naive CD4+ T cells from PBMCs. All receptors derive from a man younger than 35 in good health. Some clones in this sample may be carry-over from other donors' samples. The CDR3 runs from the conserved cysteine through the conserved F or W. Fields, in order: V gene, J gene, D gene, CDR3 protein, CDR3 DNA. A D gene is named only where the DNA matches it firmly.

v_call: TRBV19; j_call: TRBJ2-1; d_call: .; cdr3_aa: CASSRGVYNEQFF; cdr3_nt: TGTGCCAGTAGTAGGGGTGTCTACAATGAGCAGTTCTTC
v_call: TRBV5-1; j_call: TRBJ1-1; d_call: .; cdr3_aa: CASSHPSRGVTEAFF; cdr3_nt: TGCGCCAGCAGCCATCCCTCAAGGGGAGTAACTGAAGCTTTCTTT
v_call: TRBV27; j_call: TRBJ2-3; d_call: .; cdr3_aa: CASSLVPGPTDTQYF; cdr3_nt: TGTGCCAGCAGTTTGGTCCCGGGGCCCACAGATACGCAGTATTTT
v_call: TRBV9; j_call: TRBJ2-1; d_call: .; cdr3_aa: CASSVWWDPYNEQFF; cdr3_nt: TGTGCCAGCAGCGTTTGGTGGGACCCCTACAATGAGCAGTTCTTC
v_call: TRBV2; j_call: TRBJ2-3; d_call: .; cdr3_aa: CASSVSTHTQYF; cdr3_nt: TGTGCCAGCAGTGTATCGACACATACGCAGTATTTT
v_call: TRBV25-1; j_call: TRBJ2-5; d_call: .; cdr3_aa: CASSAQTKEETQYF; cdr3_nt: TGTGCCAGCAGTGCACAGACGAAGGAAGAGACCCAGTACTTC
v_call: TRBV18; j_call: TRBJ2-2; d_call: .; cdr3_aa: CASSPSGTTGELFF; cdr3_nt: TGTGCCAGCTCACCATCAGGGACCACCGGGGAGCTGTTTTTT
v_call: TRBV27; j_call: TRBJ1-2; d_call: .; cdr3_aa: CASSSAPGRAHYGYTF; cdr3_nt: TGTGCCAGCAGTTCGGCCCCGGGAAGGGCGCATTATGGCTACACCTTC
v_call: TRBV18; j_call: TRBJ2-5; d_call: .; cdr3_aa: CASSPAMGWMETQYF; cdr3_nt: TGTGCCAGCTCACCAGCGATGGGGTGGATGGAGACCCAGTACTTC
v_call: TRBV6-5; j_call: TRBJ2-7; d_call: .; cdr3_aa: CASSYSFHEQYF; cdr3_nt: TGTGCCAGCAGTTACTCATTCCACGAGCAGTACTTC
v_call: TRBV4-2; j_call: TRBJ1-2; d_call: .; cdr3_aa: CASSQGRDYGYTF; cdr3_nt: TGTGCCAGCAGCCAGGGACGGGACTATGGCTACACCTTC
v_call: TRBV21-1; j_call: TRBJ1-1; d_call: .; cdr3_aa: CASSKSGAHTEAFF; cdr3_nt: TGTGCCAGCAGCAAGTCGGGGGCCCACACTGAAGCTTTCTTT
v_call: TRBV5-1; j_call: TRBJ1-2; d_call: .; cdr3_aa: CASSSGLRGGYTF; cdr3_nt: TGCGCCAGCAGCTCGGGACTGCGCGGTGGCTACACCTTC
v_call: TRBV5-1; j_call: TRBJ1-1; d_call: .; cdr3_aa: CASSFSGRDTEAFF; cdr3_nt: TGCGCCAGCAGCTTTTCAGGGAGGGACACTGAAGCTTTCTTT
v_call: TRBV19; j_call: TRBJ2-1; d_call: .; cdr3_aa: CASRSGQFLQGYNEQFF; cdr3_nt: TGTGCCAGTAGAAGCGGACAATTTCTTCAAGGGTACAATGAGCAGTTCTTC